The sequence of this T cell receptor beta chain was determined in a study of PD-L1 blockade in urothelial cancer (dated by TCRdb to 2017 to 2019). Concerning the study at large: Therapy was started at some point between 2014 and 2016 for all patients, and atezolizumab 1,200 mg was administered intravenously every 3 weeks. Blood samples were analyzed at 3 weeks after treatment start (second dose) and at 6 weeks after treatment start. Twenty-nine patients had pretreatment blood TCR-seq, roughly 24 had at least one posttreatment blood collection, and roughly 24 had tumor TCR-seq. Pretreatment tumor samples and matched peripheral blood, collected serially before and after atezolizumab treatment, underwent TCR sequencing. An exploratory multi-omic analysis was conducted of the somatic, immune and clinical correlates of response to PD-L1 blockade with atezolizumab in urothelial cancer. Several patients achieved durable clinical benefit and approximately 20 did not. In the same patients, pretreatment tumors underwent whole exome sequencing and RNA sequencing in addition to TCR sequencing. Patients had an ECOG performance status of 0 or 1 and had received between 0 and 3 prior chemotherapy regimens. Durable clinical benefit was defined as progression-free survival longer than 6 months, and TCR features were also tested against progression-free and overall survival. A median of about 150,000 T cells and 65,000 to 90,000 unique TCRs was obtained from blood samples, and a median clonality of around 0.08 was observed. About 90% of the 29 patients were identified as males with urothelial cancer of bladder origin, and a prior smoking history was reported by 18 of 29 patients.

Synthetic TCR analog templates were spiked into each PCR to estimate absolute template abundance from read counts. TCRbeta CDR3 regions were amplified from genomic DNA with bias-controlled V and J gene primers using the immunoSEQ assay. Sequencing of rearranged TCRbeta segments was done at approximately 20X coverage. As for how the authors treated the data: Clustering was used to correct sequencing errors, and CDR3s were annotated against IMGT to assign V, D and J genes. Downstream analyses used only productive TCRbeta rearrangements and left out out-of-frame or stop-codon sequences. Clonality was computed as one minus Shannon entropy normalized by the log of the number of unique productive sequences. Fisher's exact test with Benjamini-Hochberg correction, using a cutoff of adjusted p below 0.01, was how clones that differed between time points or between blood and tumor were identified. TCRdb took this table from immuneACCESS and kept in-frame rearrangements with V and J called. Such tables lack part of the clones; where checked against another copy, unresolved V genes explain under half of the gap, and the rest is unexplained. The V and J calls and clone size come from that table; D and trimming were worked out from the DNA. The sample table records 75,000 to 95,000 clones; 70% to 90% of these occur just once. The top ten clonotypes cover approximately 6.7% of the sample.

On this clone: The target of this receptor is not known. Per-base qualities were not stored, and no clone one base away is much larger.

Sample time point, as interpreted from the label and publication: pretreatment peripheral blood. A cohort of roughly 30 patients with locally advanced or metastatic urothelial carcinoma, treated at Memorial Sloan Kettering on a trial protocol, was included. Peripheral blood mononuclear cells were collected pretreatment and during treatment, at between 1 and 8 total time points per patient. The Qiagen DNeasy Blood extraction kit was used to purify genomic DNA from total PBMCs and from tumor samples. PBMCs were collected pretreatment and during treatment, and were isolated and stored as previously described. Based on the germline V gene, the CDR1 and CDR2 sequences are SGDLS and YYNGEE. The CDR3 goes from the cysteine to the phenylalanine over 14 residues. The DNA shown is the 42-base CDR3, in frame from base 1. The junction carries 9 bases between V and J, which are trimmed by 2 bases and 0 bases respectively.

General conclusions and limits of the study: Improved progression-free and overall survival was found to be associated with pretreatment peripheral blood TCR clonality below the median. At 3 weeks after the start of treatment, tumor-associated TCR clones in peripheral blood had expanded more in patients with durable benefit (n ≈ 24, p = 0.022). Because of the small sample size (n ≈ 29) and the many exploratory analyses performed, the results are intended to be regarded as hypothesis-generating.

This receptor chain uses TRBV9 and TRBJ2-7; TRBD1 could be the D gene, as 6 bases match. The TCR originated in a man between 40 and 49 years old with urothelial cancer. The starting material was PBMCs, obtained around atezolizumab (anti-PD-L1) treatment. The CDR3 region has the sequence CASSVQGSSYEQYF. The bases read TGTGCCAGCAGCGTCCAGGGGAGCTCCTACGAGCAGTACTTC. Full variable domain (CDR3 extended with the reference TRBV9 and TRBJ2-7 proteins): DSGVTQTPKHLITATGQRVTLRCSPRSGDLSVYWYQQSLDQGLQFLIQYYNGEERAKGNILERFSAQQFPDLHSELNLSSLELGDSALYFCASSVQGSSYEQYFGPGTRLTVT.